Presented here are 5 T cell receptor beta chains from one specimen sequenced in a study of cytomegalovirus exposure and HLA in healthy donors. With 60 Vbeta and 13 Jbeta primers, the PCR was carried out. Here immunoSEQ multiplex PCR was the method, and the copy in TCRdb shows in-frame clones only, minus some. The sample carries roughly 120,000 clones, just under 75% recorded once. The sequencing sample was made of PBMCs. Source of these receptors: a man between 60 and 70 years old in good health and CMV-seropositive.

V is TRBV5-1 and J is TRBJ2-6; TRBD1 aligns across 12 bases. Trimming at V came to 4 bases and at J to 5 bases, leaving 10 bases not matched to a gene. Per the germline V gene, CDR1 is SGHRS and CDR2 is YFSETQ. CDR3 length: 18 residues. CDR3: CASSLSGTGGARANVLTF. DNA of the CDR3: TGCGCCAGCAGCCTCTCCGGGACAGGGGGCGCCCGGGCCAACGTCCTGACTTTC.

The V call is TRBV6-1, the J call TRBJ2-1; 10 bases map to TRBD2. There are 16 residues in the CDR3. The germline CDR1 and CDR2 sequences are MNHNS and SASEGT. V lost 4 bases and J lost 5; bases outside the gene matches: 8. The CDR3 coding sequence is TGTGCCAGCAGTGCGGTTAGCGGGGGGTTGGACAATGAGCAGTTCTTC. Residues: CASSAVSGGLDNEQFF.

This rearrangement joins TRBV28 to TRBJ1-2, with 9 bases identical to TRBD1. The CDR3 length is 15 residues. V was pared by 2 bases and J by 4 bases, with 5 bases of the junction left unmatched. Germline CDR1 MDHEN, CDR2 SYDVKM. The CDR3 reads CASSLADRGLYGYTF. CDR3 sequence (DNA): TGTGCCAGCAGTTTAGCGGACAGGGGTCTCTATGGCTACACCTTC.

The chain is built from TRBV4-2 and TRBJ1-6, with D tentatively TRBD1 (6 bases). The germline V gene has CDR1 LGHNA and CDR2 YNFKEQ. Trimming cost V 2 bases and J 5 bases, with 10 bases left between them. This CDR3 is 15 amino acids long. Here the CDR3 reads CASSQPTGNNSPLHF. DNA of the CDR3: TGTGCCAGCAGCCAACCTACAGGGAATAATTCACCCCTCCACTTT.

This clone was detected only a few times. The rearrangement joins TRBV2 to TRBJ1-1, with D possibly being TRBD1 (5 bases). Trimming removed 5 bases at V and 0 bases at J, with 10 bases between. The CDR3 has 14 amino acids. Germline V gene sequence: CDR1 SNHLY, CDR2 FYNNEI. The CDR3 region is CASSIQELNTEAFF. The CDR3, as DNA: TGTGCCAGCAGTATACAGGAATTGAACACTGAAGCTTTCTTT.